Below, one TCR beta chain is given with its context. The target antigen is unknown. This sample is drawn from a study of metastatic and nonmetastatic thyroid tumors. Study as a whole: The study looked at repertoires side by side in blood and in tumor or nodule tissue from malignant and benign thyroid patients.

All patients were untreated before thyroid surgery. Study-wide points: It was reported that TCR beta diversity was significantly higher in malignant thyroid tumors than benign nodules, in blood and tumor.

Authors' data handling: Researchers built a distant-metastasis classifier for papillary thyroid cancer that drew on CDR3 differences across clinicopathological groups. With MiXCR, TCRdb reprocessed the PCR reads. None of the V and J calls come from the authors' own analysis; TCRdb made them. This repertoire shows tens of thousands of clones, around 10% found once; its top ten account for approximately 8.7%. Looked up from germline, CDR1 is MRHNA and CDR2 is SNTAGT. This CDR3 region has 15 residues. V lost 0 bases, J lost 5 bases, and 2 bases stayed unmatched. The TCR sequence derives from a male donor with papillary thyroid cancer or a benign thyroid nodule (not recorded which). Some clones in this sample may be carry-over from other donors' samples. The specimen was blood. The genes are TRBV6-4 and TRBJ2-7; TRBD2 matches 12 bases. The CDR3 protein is CASSDSTSGSDEQYF. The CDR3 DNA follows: TGTGCCAGCAGTGACTCGACTAGCGGGAGCGACGAGCAGTACTTC.